These 30 T cell receptor beta chains came from one sample sequenced in a study of cytotoxic CD8 clonotypes in ibrutinib-treated CLL. Clones were read by immunoSEQ multiplex PCR, and TCRdb kept only the in-frame ones, dropping some. This repertoire shows about 160,000 clones, approximately 80% found once; its top ten account for roughly 1.9%. The sample was PBMCs, taken after 12 months of ibrutinib treatment. The receptors were sampled from a human donor with chronic lymphocytic leukemia.

The V gene is TRBV5-6, the J gene TRBJ2-1; possibly TRBD1 for D (7 bases). The CDR3 runs 17 residues. V was trimmed by 3 bases and J by 0 bases, leaving 16 bases between them. Germline loops: CDR1 SGHDT, CDR2 YYEEEE. For the CDR3, the DNA is TGTGCCAGCAGCTATGGGGGGACAGTCCACTCCTACAATGAGCAGTTCTTC. Protein product: CASSYGGTVHSYNEQFF.

This chain connects TRBV30 to TRBJ2-6; a possible D gene is TRBD2 (5 bases). This CDR3 contains 14 residues. Germline CDR1 GTSNPN, CDR2 SVGIG (reference sequence). V was pared by 2 bases and J by 2 bases, with 7 bases between. This CDR3 reads CAWSPGTGANVLTF. The CDR3 DNA is TGTGCCTGGAGTCCCGGGACTGGGGCCAACGTCCTGACTTTC.

As concerns this clone: Germline and junction disagree at one end, which may indicate a read error. The chain recombines TRBV6-5 with TRBJ1-2; D ambiguous. This CDR3 contains 12 residues. CDR1 is MNHEY and CDR2 is SVGAGI in the germline V gene. CDR3 sequence (DNA): TGTGCCAGCAGTAACCCGGGCCTAGCCACCAGCTTC. As protein: CASSNPGLATSF.

CDR3 protein: CAWRRLEGLAGGPTGELFF. Written as DNA, the CDR3 is TGTGCCTGGAGACGACTCGAGGGACTAGCGGGGGGACCCACCGGGGAGCTGTTTTTT. The V gene is TRBV30, the J gene TRBJ2-2, with 15 bases that match TRBD2. The CDR3 covers 19 residues. Germline trimming cut 3 bases from V and 4 bases from J; bases unmatched to any gene: 12. Per germline, CDR1 GTSNPN and CDR2 SVGIG (reference sequence).

The count of this clone is one. V gene TRBV6-6 combines with J gene TRBJ2-7, with D perhaps matching TRBD2 (6 bases). This CDR3 is 12 amino acids long. Per the germline V gene, CDR1 is MNHNY and CDR2 is SVGAGI (reference sequence). Between the trimmed V and J ends, which lost 6 bases and 2 bases, there was a span of 8 bases. The CDR3 here is CASREGPYEQYF. DNA for the CDR3: TGTGCCAGCAGGGAGGGTCCCTACGAGCAGTACTTC.

The V and J genes are TRBV11-2 and TRBJ1-1; TRBD1 aligns across 8 bases. V trimming: 4 bases; J trimming: 6 bases; junction bases outside the gene matches: 10. The CDR3 extends over 15 amino acids. In germline, CDR1 is SGHAT, CDR2 FQNNGV. In DNA, the CDR3 is TGTGCCAGCAGCTCGAGGGACAGGCTGTTGTCTGAAGCTTTCTTT. Translating it yields CASSSRDRLLSEAFF.

This chain joins TRBV2 and TRBJ1-5, with D possibly matching TRBD1 (6 bases). Trimming stripped 8 bases from V and 3 bases from J, with 11 bases between. This CDR3 has 13 residues. The germline V gene encodes CDR1 SNHLY and CDR2 FYNNEI. In DNA, the CDR3 is TGTGCCAGCCACAGGGTCTCCAATCAGCCCCAGCATTTT. Its translation is CASHRVSNQPQHF.

The CDR3 spells CAWSVALGGRSGFGTEAFF. For the CDR3, the DNA is TGTGCCTGGAGTGTCGCCCTAGGAGGACGTTCGGGCTTTGGGACTGAAGCTTTCTTT. The chain uses TRBV30 and TRBJ1-1; D is uncertain. This CDR3 is built from 19 residues. The germline V gene encodes CDR1 GTSNPN and CDR2 SVGIG (reference sequence). Trimming stripped 0 bases from V and 5 bases from J, with 28 bases between. The complete variable domain, with remaining parts taken from reference TRBV30 and TRBJ1-1, reads SQTIHQWPATLVQPVGSPLSLECTVEGTSNPNLYWYRQAAGRGLQLLFYSVGIGQISSEVPQNLSASRPQDRQFILSSKKLLLSDSGFYLCAWSVALGGRSGFGTEAFFGQGTRLTVV.

This chain joins TRBV7-9 and TRBJ2-1; 9 bases agree with TRBD2. CDR3 length: 13 residues. V shed 3 bases, J shed 7 bases, and the junction held 1 base outside the gene matches. Per germline, CDR1 SEHNR and CDR2 FQNEAQ (reference sequence). CDR3 protein: CASSFLAGNEQFF. The CDR3 DNA reads as TGTGCCAGCAGCTTTCTAGCGGGAAATGAGCAGTTCTTC.

The rearrangement joins TRBV7-9 to TRBJ2-3, with 9 bases fitting TRBD1. The V segment lost 5 bases and the J segment 5 bases; nucleotides outside the gene matches: 11. Germline V gives CDR1 SEHNR, CDR2 FQNEAQ (reference sequence). This CDR3 contains 16 residues. The CDR3 reads CASSRAGTGLGDTQYF. CDR3 DNA sequence: TGTGCCAGCAGCCGGGCCGGGACAGGGCTGGGAGATACGCAGTATTTT.

The CDR3 DNA sequence: TGTGCCAGCAACGTAGGGGGGCGGGGCACAGATACGCAGTATTTT. Amino acid sequence: CASNVGGRGTDTQYF. The V and J genes are TRBV28 and TRBJ2-3; D could derive from TRBD1 or TRBD2 (6 bases each). With 7 bases removed from V and 1 base from J, the gap between germline ends came to 15 bases. The CDR3 is made up of 15 amino acids. Germline CDR1 is MDHEN and CDR2 is SYDVKM.

The sample holds one count of this clone. The chain uses TRBV5-1 and TRBJ1-1; a weak D match, TRBD1 (6 bases). CDR3 length equals 15 residues. The V end lost 1 base, the J end lost 0 bases, and 10 bases lay between the germline ends. Looked up from germline, CDR1 is SGHRS and CDR2 is YFSETQ. CDR3 nucleotides: TGCGCCAGCAGCTTGTACGGACAGATGAACACTGAAGCTTTCTTT. It is translated as CASSLYGQMNTEAFF.

The rearrangement joins TRBV5-1 to TRBJ2-7; D is uncertain. The CDR3 spans 14 residues. Germline V lookup: CDR1 SGHRS, CDR2 YFSETQ. V was cut by 4 bases and J by 1 base, with 12 bases left in between. CDR3 loop: CASSLNTESYEQYF. CDR3 bases: TGCGCCAGCAGCCTAAACACCGAGTCCTACGAGCAGTACTTC.

The V and J genes are TRBV4-1 and TRBJ2-2, with D maybe TRBD2 (5 bases). The CDR3 has 16 amino acids. The V gene lost 1 base and the J gene lost 8 bases, with 17 bases spanning the gap. CDR1 and CDR2 from the germline V gene are MGHRA and YSYEKL. The DNA of the CDR3 is TGCGCCAGCAGCCAAGGGGCCTTTAGCGACCTGGGGGAGCTGTTTTTT. It is translated as CASSQGAFSDLGELFF.

This clone has more than one count but fewer than ten. The chain recombines TRBV9 with TRBJ2-2, with 7 bases that match TRBD2. Trimming took 3 bases from V and 1 from J; bases not matched to a gene: 6. CDR3 length: 16 residues. Germline CDR1 reads SGDLS; CDR2 reads YYNGEE. DNA of the CDR3: TGTGCCAGCAGCGCCCGGGGCGGGAGGAACACCGGGGAGCTGTTTTTT. It is translated as CASSARGGRNTGELFF.

The chain is built from TRBV30 and TRBJ2-1, with D unclear. The CDR3 runs 15 residues. V was cut by 0 bases and J by 6 bases, with 15 bases left in between. Per germline, CDR1 GTSNPN and CDR2 SVGIG (reference sequence). CDR3 in amino acids: CAWSVQLAIPNEQFF. Here the CDR3 DNA reads TGTGCCTGGAGTGTACAGCTCGCTATCCCCAATGAGCAGTTCTTC.

The CDR3 spells CASSLGGSTSTDTQYF. The CDR3 DNA sequence: TGTGCCAGCAGCTTAGGGGGCAGCACTAGCACAGATACGCAGTATTTT. This chain uses TRBV5-5 with TRBJ2-3; 7 bases are shared with TRBD1. This CDR3 has 16 residues. Germline V gene sequence: CDR1 SGHKS, CDR2 YYEKEE (reference sequence). The ends lost 2 bases at V and 0 bases at J; junction bases unmatched: 6.

CDR3 loop: CASSLQGLNTEAFF. CDR3 coding DNA: TGTGCCAGCAGCTTACAGGGTTTGAACACTGAAGCTTTCTTT. V gene TRBV7-6 combines with J gene TRBJ1-1; weak D call: TRBD1 (5 bases). Trimming removed 2 bases from V and 0 bases from J, with 7 bases in between. The CDR3 is 14 residues long. The V gene's germline CDR1 is SGHVS and CDR2 FNYEAQ.

The gene calls are TRBV19 and TRBJ2-1, with TRBD1 identical over 7 bases. The V and J ends lost 6 bases and 6 bases, in that order; junction bases with no gene match: 11. Germline V gene sequence: CDR1 LNHDA, CDR2 SQIVND (reference sequence). The CDR3 consists of 15 residues. The CDR3 DNA sequence: TGTGCCAGTAGCGACAGGGCTGGGGTTTTCAATGAGCAGTTCTTC. It specifies CASSDRAGVFNEQFF.

V is TRBV11-3 and J is TRBJ2-5; TRBD2 is a possible D gene (5 bases). Germline CDR1 is SGHNT and CDR2 is YENEEA. The CDR3 has 12 residues. The V end lost 11 bases, the J end lost 5 bases, and 15 bases lay between the germline ends. The CDR3 sequence is CAPMERRETQYF. The CDR3 bases are TGTGCCCCCATGGAGCGGAGGGAGACCCAGTACTTC.

This clone appeared a single time. The chain has TRBV25-1 and TRBJ1-2; 10 bases match TRBD1. The CDR3 is 18 residues long. V lost 4 bases to trimming and J lost 1 base; unmatched junction nucleotides: 12. Looked up from germline, CDR1 is MGHDK and CDR2 is SYGVNS. The DNA for the CDR3 is TGTGCCAGCAGTGGATGGGACAGGGGAAGTCTCCTTAACTATGGCTACACCTTC. This sequence encodes CASSGWDRGSLLNYGYTF.

This clone was counted only a few times. The chain couples TRBV5-1 to TRBJ2-5; the D is unclear. With 0 bases removed from V and 3 bases from J, the gap between germline ends came to 0 bases. Germline V gene sequence: CDR1 SGHRS, CDR2 YFSETQ. The CDR3 spans 11 residues. CDR3 nucleotides: TGCGCCAGCAGCTTGGAAGAGACCCAGTACTTC. It yields the protein CASSLEETQYF.

This clone was detected a few times. The CDR3 spells CASGRGLTDTQYF. Here the CDR3 DNA reads TGTGCCAGCGGAAGGGGGCTCACAGATACGCAGTATTTT. This sequence joins TRBV19 and TRBJ2-3; 7 nucleotides align to TRBD1. The CDR3 is made up of 13 amino acids. Germline V lookup: CDR1 LNHDA, CDR2 SQIVND (reference sequence). The V and J ends lost 9 bases and 2 bases, in that order; junction bases with no gene match: 5.

The V and J genes are TRBV6-1 and TRBJ1-1; 12 nucleotides match TRBD1. The CDR3 is 18 amino acids. Per germline, CDR1 MNHNS and CDR2 SASEGT. V dropped 4 bases and J dropped 0; count of bases not matched to a gene: 9. Here the CDR3 reads CASSATLGTGGMNTEAFF. The DNA for the CDR3 is TGTGCCAGCAGTGCTACACTCGGGACAGGGGGCATGAACACTGAAGCTTTCTTT.

The V call is TRBV4-2, the J call TRBJ2-1; a weak D match, TRBD1 (5 bases). The CDR3 totals 15 residues. Trimming removed 1 base from V and 0 bases from J, with 7 bases in between. Per germline, CDR1 LGHNA and CDR2 YNFKEQ. The DNA for the CDR3 is TGTGCCAGCAGCCAAGGACAGCCCTCCTACAATGAGCAGTTCTTC. This sequence encodes CASSQGQPSYNEQFF.

The V and J genes are TRBV4-3 and TRBJ1-5; 9 positions match TRBD1. Germline V gives CDR1 LGHNA, CDR2 YSLEER. This CDR3 contains 18 residues. Trimming removed 0 bases from V and 0 bases from J; junction bases left unmatched: 6. The CDR3 spells CASSQEIGTGFSNQPQHF. The CDR3 coding sequence is TGCGCCAGCAGCCAAGAGATCGGGACAGGGTTTAGCAATCAGCCCCAGCATTTT.

The J gene is TRBJ1-1, the V gene TRBV5-4; D is ambiguous. This CDR3 spans 14 amino acids. Germline-derived CDR1 and CDR2 are SGHNT and YYREEE (reference sequence). The V and J ends lost 4 bases and 0 bases respectively, with 10 bases between them. This chain's CDR3 is CASSVAQLNTEAFF. The CDR3 DNA is TGTGCCAGCAGCGTAGCACAGTTGAACACTGAAGCTTTCTTT. Drawing the rest from reference TRBV5-4 and TRBJ1-1, the complete variable domain is ETGVTQSPTHLIKTRGQQVTLRCSSQSGHNTVSWYQQALGQGPQFIFQYYREEENGRGNFPPRFSGLQFPNYSSELNVNALELDDSALYLCASSVAQLNTEAFFGQGTRLTVV.

The gene calls are TRBV30 and TRBJ1-6; D unclear. The CDR3 runs to 12 residues. CDR1 and CDR2 (germline): GTSNPN, SVGIG (reference sequence). The V end was cut by 2 bases, the J end by 7 bases, with 6 bases between. The CDR3 DNA is TGTGCCTGGAGTTTAGAGAATTCACCCCTCCACTTT. Protein sequence: CAWSLENSPLHF.

This chain links TRBV27 with TRBJ1-5, with no clear D. Germline CDR1 MNHEY, CDR2 SMNVEV (reference sequence). The CDR3 has 15 residues. Trimming shortened V by 6 bases and J by 0 bases, and 12 bases separated the two germline ends. DNA of the CDR3: TGTGCCAGCAGCCAGGCGATTTATAGCAATCAGCCCCAGCATTTT. Its translation is CASSQAIYSNQPQHF.

J is TRBJ2-7 and V is TRBV5-1; D gene ambiguous. CDR3 length: 14 amino acids. Between the trimmed V and J ends, which lost 4 bases and 5 bases, there was a span of 16 bases. Germline lookup yields CDR1 SGHRS and CDR2 YFSETQ. CDR3 sequence reads: CASSQMDGINEQYF. CDR3 bases: TGCGCCAGCAGCCAGATGGACGGAATCAACGAGCAGTACTTC.